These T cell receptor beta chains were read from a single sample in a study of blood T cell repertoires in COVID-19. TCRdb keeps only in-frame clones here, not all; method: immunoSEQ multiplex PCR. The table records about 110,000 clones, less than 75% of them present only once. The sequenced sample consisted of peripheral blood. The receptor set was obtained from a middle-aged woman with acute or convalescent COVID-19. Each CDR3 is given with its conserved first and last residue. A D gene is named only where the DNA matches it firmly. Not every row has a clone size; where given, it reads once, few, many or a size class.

CDR3 protein: CASSPILDPDTQYF; CDR3 DNA: TGCGCCAGCAGTCCTATACTAGATCCAGATACGCAGTATTTT; V gene: TRBV4-1; D gene: -; clone size: -; J gene: TRBJ2-3; CDR3 length: 14
CDR3 protein: CASSALPPTGGKGVYGYNPGGYTF; CDR3 DNA: TGTGCCAGCAGCGCTCTCCCCCCGACAGGGGGCAAGGGTGTCTATGGCTACAACCCTGGAGGCTACACCTTC; V gene: TRBV9; D gene: TRBD1; clone size: many; J gene: TRBJ1-2; CDR3 length: 24
CDR3 protein: CATSEGGGGNQPQHF; CDR3 DNA: TGTGCCACCAGTGAAGGAGGGGGCGGCAATCAGCCCCAGCATTTT; V gene: TRBV24-1; D gene: TRBD1; clone size: -; J gene: TRBJ1-5; CDR3 length: 15
CDR3 protein: CASSSGQGAGANVLTF; CDR3 DNA: TGCGCCAGCAGCTCGGGACAGGGGGCTGGGGCCAACGTCCTGACTTTC; V gene: TRBV5-1; D gene: TRBD1; clone size: -; J gene: TRBJ2-6; CDR3 length: 16
CDR3 protein: CASSRDRLAGGGDTQYF; CDR3 DNA: TGTGCCAGCAGCCGAGACAGGCTAGCGGGGGGCGGAGATACGCAGTATTTT; V gene: TRBV3-1/TRBV3-2; D gene: TRBD2; clone size: once; J gene: TRBJ2-3; CDR3 length: 17
CDR3 protein: CASSQGEVATNEKLFF; CDR3 DNA: TGCGCCAGCAGCCAAGGGGAGGTCGCAACTAATGAAAAACTGTTTTTT; V gene: TRBV4-1; D gene: -; clone size: -; J gene: TRBJ1-4; CDR3 length: 16
CDR3 protein: CASSVSRSMNTEAFF; CDR3 DNA: TGTGCCAGCAGTGTGTCGCGTAGCATGAACACTGAAGCTTTCTTT; V gene: TRBV2; D gene: -; clone size: -; J gene: TRBJ1-1; CDR3 length: 15
CDR3 protein: CASSEGGRQVGTQYF; CDR3 DNA: TGTGCCAGCAGTGAAGGCGGTAGACAGGTTGGGACCCAGTACTTC; V gene: TRBV2; D gene: -; clone size: -; J gene: TRBJ2-5; CDR3 length: 15
CDR3 protein: CASSTFSGHFTGELFF; CDR3 DNA: TGTGCCAGCAGTACTTTCTCGGGACACTTCACCGGGGAGCTGTTTTTT; V gene: TRBV28; D gene: -; clone size: -; J gene: TRBJ2-2; CDR3 length: 16
CDR3 protein: CASSSQGGRTIYF; CDR3 DNA: TGTGCCAGCAGCTCCCAGGGAGGGAGGACCATATATTTT; V gene: TRBV7-2; D gene: -; clone size: -; J gene: TRBJ1-3; CDR3 length: 13
CDR3 protein: CASSLGQGAMGTEAFF; CDR3 DNA: TGTGCCAGCAGCTTAGGCCAGGGGGCTATGGGTACTGAAGCTTTCTTT; V gene: TRBV7-9; D gene: TRBD1; clone size: few; J gene: TRBJ1-1; CDR3 length: 16
CDR3 protein: CATKRGQANTGELFF; CDR3 DNA: TGTGCCACCAAGAGGGGACAGGCGAACACCGGGGAGCTGTTTTTT; V gene: TRBV19; D gene: TRBD1; clone size: -; J gene: TRBJ2-2; CDR3 length: 15
CDR3 protein: CASSSGGEQYF; CDR3 DNA: TGTGCCAGCTCCTCAGGGGGCGAGCAGTACTTC; V gene: TRBV6-4; D gene: TRBD1; clone size: -; J gene: TRBJ2-7; CDR3 length: 11
CDR3 protein: CASSFLQGGEKLFF; CDR3 DNA: TGTGCCAGCAGCTTCTTACAGGGTGGTGAAAAACTGTTTTTT; V gene: TRBV5-6; D gene: -; clone size: -; J gene: TRBJ1-4; CDR3 length: 14
CDR3 protein: CASTMVDQNYGYTF; CDR3 DNA: TGTGCCAGCACTATGGTCGACCAGAACTATGGCTACACCTTC; V gene: TRBV18; D gene: -; clone size: -; J gene: TRBJ1-2; CDR3 length: 14
CDR3 protein: CASSEDWVRGGETQYF; CDR3 DNA: TGTGCCAGCAGTGAAGATTGGGTTAGGGGCGGAGAGACCCAGTACTTC; V gene: TRBV6-1; D gene: -; clone size: -; J gene: TRBJ2-5; CDR3 length: 16
CDR3 protein: CSVETQGASTDTQYF; CDR3 DNA: TGCAGCGTTGAAACCCAAGGGGCTAGCACAGATACGCAGTATTTT; V gene: TRBV29-1; D gene: -; clone size: -; J gene: TRBJ2-3; CDR3 length: 15
CDR3 protein: CASSVGSLPVGLAGINEQFF; CDR3 DNA: TGTGCCAGCAGCGTAGGCTCACTCCCGGTAGGACTAGCGGGGATCAATGAGCAGTTCTTC; V gene: TRBV9; D gene: TRBD2; clone size: -; J gene: TRBJ2-1; CDR3 length: 20
CDR3 protein: CASSLLGGETQYF; CDR3 DNA: TGTGCCAGCAGTCTCCTAGGAGGAGAGACCCAGTACTTC; V gene: TRBV12-3/TRBV12-4; D gene: -; clone size: -; J gene: TRBJ2-5; CDR3 length: 13
CDR3 protein: CASRGTPGPYEQYF; CDR3 DNA: TGTGCCAGCAGGGGGACTCCCGGTCCCTACGAGCAGTACTTC; V gene: TRBV6-5; D gene: -; clone size: -; J gene: TRBJ2-7; CDR3 length: 14
CDR3 protein: CASSLAGQGGRETQYF; CDR3 DNA: TGTGCCAGCAGCTTAGCGGGACAGGGGGGTCGGGAGACCCAGTACTTC; V gene: TRBV7-9; D gene: TRBD1; clone size: -; J gene: TRBJ2-5; CDR3 length: 16
CDR3 protein: CLTGKYNEQFF; CDR3 DNA: TGCTTGACAGGGAAATACAATGAGCAGTTCTTC; V gene: TRBV2; D gene: TRBD1; clone size: -; J gene: TRBJ2-1; CDR3 length: 11
CDR3 protein: CASSTGVGYTGELFF; CDR3 DNA: TGTGCCAGCAGCACAGGGGTTGGTTACACCGGGGAGCTGTTTTTT; V gene: TRBV9; D gene: TRBD1; clone size: -; J gene: TRBJ2-2; CDR3 length: 15
CDR3 protein: CASSDRRDSNQPQHF; CDR3 DNA: TGTGCCAGCAGCGACAGGAGAGATAGCAATCAGCCCCAGCATTTT; V gene: TRBV27; D gene: -; clone size: -; J gene: TRBJ1-5; CDR3 length: 15
CDR3 protein: CASTRGSYGYTF; CDR3 DNA: TGTGCCAGCACTCGGGGGAGTTATGGCTACACCTTC; V gene: TRBV9; D gene: -; clone size: -; J gene: TRBJ1-2; CDR3 length: 12
CDR3 protein: CASSRQVNYGYTF; CDR3 DNA: TGTGCCAGCAGTCGACAGGTTAACTATGGCTACACCTTC; V gene: TRBV12-3/TRBV12-4; D gene: -; clone size: -; J gene: TRBJ1-2; CDR3 length: 13
CDR3 protein: CATSSRGWGEKLFF; CDR3 DNA: TGTGCCACCAGCAGCAGGGGGTGGGGTGAAAAACTGTTTTTT; V gene: TRBV15; D gene: TRBD1; clone size: -; J gene: TRBJ1-4; CDR3 length: 14
CDR3 protein: CASSFPPGVAVETQYF; CDR3 DNA: TGTGCCAGCAGCTTCCCCCCGGGGGTGGCCGTTGAGACCCAGTACTTC; V gene: TRBV7-2; D gene: -; clone size: few; J gene: TRBJ2-5; CDR3 length: 16